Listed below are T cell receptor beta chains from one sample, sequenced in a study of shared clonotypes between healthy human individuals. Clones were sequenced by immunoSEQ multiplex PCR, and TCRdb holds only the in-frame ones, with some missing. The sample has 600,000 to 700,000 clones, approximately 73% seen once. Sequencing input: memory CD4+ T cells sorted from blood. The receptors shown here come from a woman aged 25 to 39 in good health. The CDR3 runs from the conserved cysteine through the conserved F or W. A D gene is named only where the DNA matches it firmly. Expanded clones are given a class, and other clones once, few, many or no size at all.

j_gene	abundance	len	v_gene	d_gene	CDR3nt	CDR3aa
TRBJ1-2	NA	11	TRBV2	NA	TGTGCCAGCGTCGGTCCATTTGGCTACACCTTC	CASVGPFGYTF
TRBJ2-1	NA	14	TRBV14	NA	TGTGCCAGCAGCCAGATAATTTCTAGCAATGAGCAGTTCTTC	CASSQIISSNEQFF
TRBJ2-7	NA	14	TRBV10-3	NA	TGTGCCATCAGTGGGAGGGGTAGCTCCTACGAGCAGTACTTC	CAISGRGSSYEQYF
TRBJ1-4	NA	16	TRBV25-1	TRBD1	TGTGCCAGCAGTGTTTATACAGGGGGAACTAATGAAAAACTGTTTTTT	CASSVYTGGTNEKLFF
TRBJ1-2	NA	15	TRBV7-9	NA	TGTGCCAGCAGCTTAGTCCAGGAGAGTATGAAGGGCTACACCTTC	CASSLVQESMKGYTF
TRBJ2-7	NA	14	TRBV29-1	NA	TGCAGTCCCCGGACTGGCGCATTCTCCTACGAGCAGTACTTC	CSPRTGAFSYEQYF
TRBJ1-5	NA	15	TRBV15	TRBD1	TGTGCCACCAGCAGTCTTCGGACAGGGGGACGGACCCAGCATTTT	CATSSLRTGGRTQHF
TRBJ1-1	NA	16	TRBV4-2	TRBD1	TGTGCCAGCAGCCAAGTCTCCGGGACAGGACTTCGTGAAGCTTTCTTT	CASSQVSGTGLREAFF
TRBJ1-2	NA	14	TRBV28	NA	TGTGCCAGCAGTCTCTCGACGGTCCCACGGGGCTACACCTTC	CASSLSTVPRGYTF
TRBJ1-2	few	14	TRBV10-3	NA	TGTGCCATCAGTCCCGGTGATCCCTCCTATGGCTACACCTTC	CAISPGDPSYGYTF
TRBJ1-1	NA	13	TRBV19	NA	TGTGCCAGTAAAATCGGGAGGAACACTGAAGCTTTCTTT	CASKIGRNTEAFF
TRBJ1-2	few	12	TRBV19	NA	TGTGCCTCAGCGCGGAGTAACTATGGCTACACCTTC	CASARSNYGYTF
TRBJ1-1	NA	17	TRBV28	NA	TGTGCCAGCAGTTTATTGGGACCCCCCCTTGTTCGCACTGAAGCTTTCTTT	CASSLLGPPLVRTEAFF
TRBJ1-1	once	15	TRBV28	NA	TGTGCCAACGCTCCCGCCGGGACGGCGAACACTGAAGCTTTCTTT	CANAPAGTANTEAFF
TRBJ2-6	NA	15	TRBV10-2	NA	TGCGCCAGCAGCAGGGGTCCCTCAGGGGCCAACGTCCTGACTTTC	CASSRGPSGANVLTF
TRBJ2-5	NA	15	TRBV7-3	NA	TGTGCCAGCAGCCCCATGGGAATCCCCCAAGAGACCCAGTACTTC	CASSPMGIPQETQYF
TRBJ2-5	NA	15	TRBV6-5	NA	TGTGCCAGCAGTTACTCCGGTGCAGGTCAGGCGTCTCTTGACTTC	CASSYSGAGQASLDF
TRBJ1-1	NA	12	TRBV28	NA	TGTGCCAGCGCTATATGGAGGACTGAAGCTTTCTTT	CASAIWRTEAFF
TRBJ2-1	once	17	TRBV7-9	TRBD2	TGTGCCAGCAGCACCTGGACTAGCGGGAGGAGTGACTATGAGCAGTTCTTC	CASSTWTSGRSDYEQFF
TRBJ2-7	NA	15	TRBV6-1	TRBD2	TGTGCCAGCAGCGATGGACTAGCGGGAGGGAACGAGCAGTACTTC	CASSDGLAGGNEQYF
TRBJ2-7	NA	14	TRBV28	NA	TGTGCCAGCACCAAAGGGATCAAGAGCGACGAGCAGTACTTC	CASTKGIKSDEQYF
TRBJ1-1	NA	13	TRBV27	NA	TGTGCCAGCACACCGGGCCCCTACACTGAAGCTTTCTTT	CASTPGPYTEAFF
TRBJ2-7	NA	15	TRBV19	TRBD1	TGTGCCAGTAGTCCCCTGGACAGGAACGGCTACGAGCAGTACTTC	CASSPLDRNGYEQYF
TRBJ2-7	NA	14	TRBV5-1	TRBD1	TGCGCCAGTAGACAGGGGGAACTGTCCTACGAGCAGTACTTC	CASRQGELSYEQYF
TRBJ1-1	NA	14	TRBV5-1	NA	TGCGCCAGCAGCTTGGTTGAGATGGACACTGAAGCTTTCTTT	CASSLVEMDTEAFF
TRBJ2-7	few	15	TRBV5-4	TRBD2	TGTGCCAGCAGCTCGGGGACTAGCGGTGCGTACGAGCAGTACTTC	CASSSGTSGAYEQYF
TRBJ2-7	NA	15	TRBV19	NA	TGTGCCAGTAGTCCAAGGCAGGAGTGGGATCGCGAGCAGTACTTC	CASSPRQEWDREQYF
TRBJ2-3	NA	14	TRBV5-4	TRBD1	TGTGCCAGCAGCTGGGACAGTAGCACAGATACGCAGTATTTT	CASSWDSSTDTQYF
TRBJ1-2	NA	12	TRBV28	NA	TGTGCCAGCAGTTTATTCCGTTATGGCTACACCTTC	CASSLFRYGYTF
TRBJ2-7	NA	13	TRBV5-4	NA	TGTGCCAGCCGAGCGCCCGGGTCCTACGAGCAGTACTTC	CASRAPGSYEQYF